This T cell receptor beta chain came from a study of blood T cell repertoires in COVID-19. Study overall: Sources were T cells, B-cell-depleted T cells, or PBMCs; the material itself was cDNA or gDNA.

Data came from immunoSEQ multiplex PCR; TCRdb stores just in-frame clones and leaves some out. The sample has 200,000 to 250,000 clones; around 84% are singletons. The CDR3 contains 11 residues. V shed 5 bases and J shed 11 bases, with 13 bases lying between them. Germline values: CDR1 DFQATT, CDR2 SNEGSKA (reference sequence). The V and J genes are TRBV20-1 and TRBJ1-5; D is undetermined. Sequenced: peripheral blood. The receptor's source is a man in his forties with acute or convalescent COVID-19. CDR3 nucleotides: TGCAGTGCTCCCGGGAACTCAGCCCAGCATTTT. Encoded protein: CSAPGNSAQHF.